The 4 T cell receptor beta chains below come from one sample, sequenced in a study of T-cell reconstitution after alpha-beta-depleted transplantation in children. The TCRbeta library incorporated unique molecular identifiers. In TCRdb, the PCR reads were re-called with MiXCR into one record per CDR3 protein. The sample includes 750,000 to 950,000 distinct CDR3 sequences, roughly 15% seen only once; the top ten take 5%. This material consisted of PBMCs, mostly from graft donor cells, taken 360 days after TCRalphabeta/CD19-depleted stem cell transplant. Receptor source: a male patient between 10 and 17 years old who had a stem cell transplant for acute lymphoblastic leukemia, so the T cells may come from the graft donor.

This chain links TRBV14 with TRBJ2-1; TRBD2 matches 12 bases. Germline V lookup: CDR1 SGHDN, CDR2 FVKESK. The length of the CDR3 is 21 residues. The junction had 20 bases not matched to a gene; V was cut back by 4 bases and J by 4 bases. Here the CDR3 reads CASSLHAASGRALKGYNEQFF. The DNA of the CDR3 is TGTGCCAGCAGCCTTCACGCAGCTAGCGGGAGGGCTCTGAAAGGGTACAATGAGCAGTTCTTC.

J is TRBJ2-1 and V is TRBV2; D is undetermined. With 0 bases removed from V and 0 bases from J, the gap between germline ends came to 15 bases. This CDR3 is built from 18 residues. Germline V gene sequence: CDR1 SNHLY, CDR2 FYNNEI. CDR3 coding DNA: TGTGCCAGCAGTGAAGCCCCGGACGGACGAAGCTCCTACAATGAGCAGTTCTTC. The encoded protein is CASSEAPDGRSSYNEQFF.

CDR3: CASSRQAGTQYF. DNA for the CDR3: TGTGCCAGCAGCAGACAGGCGGGGACCCAGTACTTC. This chain uses TRBV7-9 with TRBJ2-5, with a tentative D call TRBD1 (6 bases). Germline values: CDR1 SEHNR, CDR2 FQNEAQ (reference sequence). The V end was cut by 5 bases, the J end by 7 bases, with 11 bases between. This CDR3 is 12 amino acids long. The full variable domain, its missing parts supplied by reference TRBV7-9 and TRBJ2-5, is DTGVSQNPRHKITKRGQNVTFRCDPISEHNRLYWYRQTLGQGPEFLTYFQNEAQLEKSRLLSDRFSAERPKGSFSTLEIQRTEQGDSAMYLCASSRQAGTQYFGPGTRLLVL.

This clonotype was seen at least ten times. DNA for the CDR3: TGCGCCAGCAGCTTGGGGGTTGTACGGGACAGGGAATACAATGAGCAGTTCTTC. This encodes CASSLGVVRDREYNEQFF. The V call is TRBV5-1, the J call TRBJ2-1, with TRBD1 identical over 9 bases. Germline CDR1 and CDR2: SGHRS and YFSETQ. The CDR3 extends over 18 amino acids. V was pared by 0 bases and J by 4 bases, with 11 bases of the junction left unmatched.